These 15 T cell receptor beta chains came from one sample sequenced in a study of blood T cell repertoires in COVID-19. The table came from immunoSEQ multiplex PCR; TCRdb's copy has only in-frame clones and leaves some out. The sample shows about 220,000 clones, roughly 84% of them seen only once. Sequences were obtained from peripheral blood. These receptors originate from a woman younger than 45 who had recovered from COVID-19.

In this sample, this clone turned up once. The J gene is TRBJ2-4, the V gene TRBV11-2; possible D gene TRBD2, 6 bases. The CDR3 loop spans 13 amino acids. From germline, CDR1 is SGHAT and CDR2 FQNNGV. Trimming took off 10 bases at V and 8 bases at J, with 18 bases between the two ends. In DNA form, the CDR3 reads TGTGCCATGTCCGGAGGGTTCGGAGACATTCAGTACTTC. Its translation is CAMSGGFGDIQYF.

In this sample, this clone turned up a few times. This chain links TRBV15 with TRBJ1-2; a weak D match, TRBD1 (6 bases). The CDR3 is 13 residues long. The germline gives CDR1 LNHNV, CDR2 YYDKDF (reference sequence). V was trimmed by 5 bases and J by 8 bases, leaving 15 bases between them. CDR3 sequence reads: CATSVNRDIGYTF. Written as DNA, the CDR3 is TGTGCCACCAGCGTGAACAGGGACATAGGCTACACCTTC.

The chain has TRBV5-1 and TRBJ2-5; possible D gene TRBD1, 5 bases. CDR3 size: 13 residues. Germline CDR1 and CDR2: SGHRS and YFSETQ. The ends were cut back, 1 base at V and 7 bases at J, with 11 bases in the middle. CDR3 DNA: TGCGCCAGCAGCTTGTTCGGGCAGGGGACCCAGTACTTC. This translates into CASSLFGQGTQYF. The whole variable domain, remainder taken from reference TRBV5-1 and TRBJ2-5, is KAGVTQTPRYLIKTRGQQVTLSCSPISGHRSVSWYQQTPGQGLQFLFEYFSETQRNKGNFPGRFSGRQFSNSRSEMNVSTLELGDSALYLCASSLFGQGTQYFGPGTRLLVL.

The J gene is TRBJ2-1, the V gene TRBV9; TRBD2 aligns across 13 bases. The CDR3 totals 17 residues. Germline CDR1 reads SGDLS; CDR2 reads YYNGEE. The ends lost 4 bases at V and 4 bases at J; junction bases unmatched: 8. The chain's CDR3 is CASSPRLAGGTYNEQFF. CDR3 in DNA: TGTGCCAGCAGCCCTCGACTAGCGGGAGGAACTTACAATGAGCAGTTCTTC. The variable domain in full, with the rest retrieved from reference TRBV9 and TRBJ2-1, is DSGVTQTPKHLITATGQRVTLRCSPRSGDLSVYWYQQSLDQGLQFLIQYYNGEERAKGNILERFSAQQFPDLHSELNLSSLELGDSALYFCASSPRLAGGTYNEQFFGPGTRLTVL.

DNA for the CDR3: TGTGCCAGCAGTCCCGGACTAGCGGGAGTAGGATACAATGAGCAGTTCTTC. This codes for CASSPGLAGVGYNEQFF. V is TRBV27 and J is TRBJ2-1; 13 nucleotides line up with TRBD2. After removal of 5 bases from V and 4 bases from J, the junction contained 8 bases not matched to a gene. This CDR3 contains 17 residues. The germline gives CDR1 MNHEY, CDR2 SMNVEV (reference sequence).

V gene TRBV2 combines with J gene TRBJ2-5, with 7 bases that match TRBD1. The V gene's germline CDR1 is SNHLY and CDR2 FYNNEI. This CDR3 has 14 amino acids. Trimming took 6 bases from V and 3 from J; bases not matched to a gene: 7. The CDR3 nucleotides read TGTGCCAGCAGCCGATCCGGGACAGAAGAGACCCAGTACTTC. It encodes CASSRSGTEETQYF.

The V call is TRBV7-3, the J call TRBJ2-6, with 7 nucleotides matching TRBD1. The length of the CDR3 is 15 residues. Germline trimming cut 5 bases from V and 2 bases from J; bases unmatched to any gene: 3. The germline V gene encodes CDR1 SGHTA and CDR2 FQGTGA. The CDR3 region has the DNA TGTGCCAGCAGCCTTGGACAGGCTGGGGCCAACGTCCTGACTTTC. It yields the protein CASSLGQAGANVLTF.

The chain employs TRBV27 and TRBJ2-7, with D possibly being TRBD1 (6 bases). The ends were cut back, 3 bases at V and 3 bases at J, with 9 bases in the middle. Germline loops: CDR1 MNHEY, CDR2 SMNVEV (reference sequence). The CDR3 extends over 13 amino acids. CDR3 sequence: CASSFGRGYEQYF. The CDR3 DNA sequence: TGTGCCAGCAGTTTTGGCAGGGGCTACGAGCAGTACTTC.

The CDR3 nucleotides read TGTGCCAGCAGCTTACAGGGGCGGGGAGGCTACACCTTC. Its protein product is CASSLQGRGGYTF. This chain connects TRBV5-4 to TRBJ1-2; TRBD1 agrees at 7 bases. The CDR3 spans 13 residues. Losses at the gene ends were 2 bases for V and 8 bases for J; bases not matched to a gene: 6. Germline lookup yields CDR1 SGHNT and CDR2 YYREEE (reference sequence).

The chain employs TRBV18 and TRBJ2-7, with TRBD1 identical over 9 bases. CDR1 KGHSH and CDR2 LQKENI come from the germline V gene. CDR3 length equals 18 residues. J lost 0 bases, V lost 1 base, and 10 bases had no gene match. CDR3 loop: CASSPQRPGTGTSYEQYF. The CDR3 DNA reads TGTGCCAGCTCACCACAGCGCCCGGGGACAGGGACCTCCTACGAGCAGTACTTC. Full variable domain (outside the CDR3, taken from reference TRBV18 and TRBJ2-7): NAGVMQNPRHLVRRRGQEARLRCSPMKGHSHVYWYRQLPEEGLKFMVYLQKENIIDESGMPKERFSAEFPKEGPSILRIQQVVRGDSAAYFCASSPQRPGTGTSYEQYFGPGTRLTVT.

The sample holds one count of this clone. CDR3 bases: TGCGCCAGCACCCTATACAATGAGCAGTTCTTC. This sequence encodes CASTLYNEQFF. The J gene is TRBJ2-1, the V gene TRBV5-1; D remains unclear. V gave up 6 bases and J gave up 4 bases, with 5 bases separating them. The V gene's germline CDR1 is SGHRS and CDR2 YFSETQ. The CDR3 contains 11 residues.

This chain uses TRBV1 with TRBJ2-7; the table's TRBD1 call for D was not verified on the DNA. TRBV1 is classified as a pseudogene. The CDR3 is 17 residues long. CDR3 sequence reads: CTSSQELWGTVTSAQYF. The CDR3 coding sequence is TGCACCAGCAGCCAAGAATTATGGGGGACAGTCACCTCAGCGCAGTACTTC.

The chain recombines TRBV11-2 with TRBJ2-5, with TRBD2 as a possible D gene (5 bases). CDR1 is SGHAT, CDR2 FQNNGV, per germline. This CDR3 is built from 15 residues. V lost 2 bases and J 2 bases, leaving 12 bases between the germline ends. For the CDR3, the DNA is TGTGCCAGCAGCTTAATGTCTAGCCGACAAGAGACCCAGTACTTC. Translating it yields CASSLMSSRQETQYF.

The chain combines TRBV2 with TRBJ1-5; D possibly corresponds to TRBD1 (5 bases). The V end lost 3 bases, the J end lost 9 bases, and 12 bases lay between the germline ends. CDR3 length: 13 amino acids. Germline V CDR1 and CDR2: SNHLY, FYNNEI. The CDR3 region is CASSETAGSPQHF. The DNA of the CDR3 is TGTGCCAGCAGTGAGACAGCTGGATCGCCCCAGCATTTT. Full variable domain (outside the CDR3, taken from reference TRBV2 and TRBJ1-5): EPEVTQTPSHQVTQMGQEVILRCVPISNHLYFYWYRQILGQKVEFLVSFYNNEISEKSEIFDDQFSVERPDGSNFTLKIRSTKLEDSAMYFCASSETAGSPQHFGDGTRLSIL.

The V call is TRBV5-1, the J call TRBJ1-6; tentatively, D is TRBD1 (5 bases). Trimming cost V 1 base and J 10 bases, with 18 bases left between them. Germline CDR1 is SGHRS and CDR2 is YFSETQ. There are 16 residues in the CDR3. The CDR3, as DNA: TGCGCCAGCAGCTTGAGCATCAGGGATAGTGGGTCACCCCTCCACTTT. It yields the protein CASSLSIRDSGSPLHF.